This TCR beta chain is from a study of control samples from healthy donors and cancer patients. Germline loops: CDR1 SGHVS, CDR2 FQNEAQ. V shed 6 bases and J shed 3 bases, with 14 bases lying between them. CDR3 length: 14 amino acids. The protocol was immunoSEQ multiplex PCR, while the TCRdb copy is restricted to in-frame clones and leaves out a portion. The sample carries about 180,000 clones, 90% recorded once. V and J are TRBV7-8 and TRBJ1-1, with unresolved D. The sequence was obtained from a woman aged 45-65 years in good health. The material sequenced was blood. CDR3 bases: TGTGCCAGCAGACTGGCGACGTCTTACACTGAAGCTTTCTTT. Residues: CASRLATSYTEAFF. Together with reference TRBV7-8 and TRBJ1-1, the CDR3 gives the full variable domain: GAGVSQSPRYKVAKRGQDVALRCDPISGHVSLFWYQQALGQGPEFLTYFQNEAQLDKSGLPSDRFFAERPEGSVSTLKIQRTQQEDSAVYLCASRLATSYTEAFFGQGTRLTVV.